This T cell receptor (beta chain) stems from a study of blood T cell repertoires in COVID-19. Across the study: T cells, B-cell-depleted T cells, or PBMCs supplied cDNA or gDNA.

This CDR3 region has 16 residues. After removal of 1 base from V and 2 bases from J, the junction contained 1 base not matched to a gene. Germline CDR1 SGHTA, CDR2 FQGTGA. TCRdb's table, derived via immunoSEQ multiplex PCR, lists solely in-frame clones and lacks some. The sample has about 130,000 clones, 86% seen once. The cohort comprised adults aged 18 to 89 years residing in about 25 US areas. Cohort placement rested on clinical history that participants reported themselves. Sequencing was done on a sample of PBMCs or T cells enriched from blood (not recorded which). V is TRBV7-3 and J is TRBJ2-3, with 12 positions matching TRBD2. The source is a woman in her fifties or sixties who had recovered from COVID-19. The DNA of the CDR3 is TGTGCCAGCAGCTTAAGACTAGCGGGGGACACAGATACGCAGTATTTT. Its translation is CASSLRLAGDTDTQYF.